Following are 28 T cell receptor beta chains from one sample sequenced in a study of cytomegalovirus exposure and HLA in healthy donors (dated by TCRdb to 2017 to 2019). The library relied on the immunoSEQ multiplex PCR assay. TCRdb took over this immuneACCESS table, retaining in-frame rearrangements with V and J assigned. Such tables are incomplete; in checked studies, under half of the missing clones stem from an unresolved V gene, and the remainder is unexplained. The sample includes fewer than 250,000 clones, with around 87% observed a single time. The leading ten clones occupy about 2% of the sample. Sequenced: PBMCs. Receptor source: a woman younger than 30 in good health and CMV-seropositive.

The sample holds one count of this clone. The chain uses TRBV6-5 and TRBJ2-1; D perhaps matches TRBD2 (6 bases). Trimming cost V 6 bases and J 4 bases, with 13 bases left between them. CDR3 length equals 14 residues. Germline-derived CDR1 and CDR2 are MNHEY and SVGAGI. CDR3 residues: CASRGLEGYNEQFF. In nucleotides, the CDR3 is TGTGCCAGCAGGGGACTCGAGGGGTACAATGAGCAGTTCTTC.

This chain connects TRBV27 to TRBJ2-7; TRBD1 agrees at 9 bases. CDR1 and CDR2 (germline): MNHEY, SMNVEV (reference sequence). After removal of 7 bases from V and 5 bases from J, the junction contained 12 bases not matched to a gene. This CDR3 is 15 amino acids long. The CDR3 here is CASNFLLDRGHEQYF. Here the CDR3 DNA reads TGTGCCAGCAACTTTCTATTGGACAGGGGACACGAGCAGTACTTC.

The genes are TRBV27 and TRBJ2-3, with D possibly TRBD2 on 5 matching bases. The CDR3 is 20 residues long. The germline gives CDR1 MNHEY, CDR2 SMNVEV (reference sequence). Deletions cut 2 bases from V and 2 bases from J, with 26 bases between. In nucleotides, the CDR3 is TGTGCCAGCAGTTTAAAAACGAATTTGGTCCGAGCGGACCTCACAGATACGCAGTATTTT. Translation gives CASSLKTNLVRADLTDTQYF.

The sample holds one count of this clone. Other DNA sequences within the sample encode an identical CDR3. CDR3 bases: TGCGCCAGCAGCCAAGTCTCTAGCGGCGCCTACGAGCAGTACTTC. Translated: CASSQVSSGAYEQYF. The genes are TRBV4-1 and TRBJ2-7, with 7 positions matching TRBD2. The CDR3 spans 15 residues. With V trimmed by 1 base and J by 2 bases, 5 bases remained unmatched. Germline V gene lookup returns CDR1 MGHRA and CDR2 YSYEKL.

This sequence joins TRBV7-9 and TRBJ2-2, with TRBD1 identical over 9 bases. The V gene's germline CDR1 is SEHNR and CDR2 FQNEAQ (reference sequence). This CDR3 is built from 16 residues. With V trimmed by 5 bases and J by 4 bases, 8 bases remained unmatched. This CDR3 reads CASSQRTGEGTGELFF. The CDR3 DNA follows: TGTGCCAGCAGCCAGCGGACAGGGGAGGGCACCGGGGAGCTGTTTTTT.

The gene calls are TRBV6-4 and TRBJ2-1; D might be TRBD1 (5 bases). Trimming stripped 3 bases from V and 4 bases from J, with 7 bases between. The CDR3 totals 13 residues. Germline CDR1 MRHNA, CDR2 SNTAGT. The CDR3 here is CASSETAYNEQFF. The CDR3 region has the DNA TGTGCCAGCAGTGAGACAGCTTACAATGAGCAGTTCTTC.

This chain joins TRBV19 and TRBJ2-4, with 12 bases identical to TRBD2. The CDR3 consists of 18 residues. Germline V gene lookup returns CDR1 LNHDA and CDR2 SQIVND (reference sequence). V was pared by 5 bases and J by 6 bases, with 14 bases of the junction left unmatched. The CDR3 reads CASSALSSGRVRGNIQYF. DNA for the CDR3: TGTGCCAGTAGTGCCTTGTCTAGCGGGAGGGTGAGGGGAAACATTCAGTACTTC.

The chain's CDR3 is CASSLSFGTVDTGELFF. The CDR3 DNA sequence: TGTGCCAGCAGTTTAAGTTTTGGGACAGTGGACACCGGGGAGCTGTTTTTT. The chain combines TRBV28 with TRBJ2-2; 7 bases align to TRBD1. J gave up 3 bases and V 2 bases, and 9 bases lay outside the gene matches. The germline CDR1 and CDR2 sequences are MDHEN and SYDVKM. The length of the CDR3 is 17 residues.

The chain has TRBV15 and TRBJ1-1; the D gene is possibly TRBD1 (5 bases). The CDR3 length is 15 residues. Germline V gene data show CDR1 as LNHNV and CDR2 as YYDKDF (reference sequence). V was clipped by 3 bases and J by 1 base, with 12 bases between them. As DNA, the CDR3 is TGTGCCACCAGCAGGGCTCTTACAGGGAACACTGAAGCTTTCTTT. Protein product: CATSRALTGNTEAFF.

This chain links TRBV30 with TRBJ1-5; D uncertain. The V and J ends lost 1 base and 2 bases respectively, with 15 bases between them. The CDR3 contains 16 residues. Germline V gene sequence: CDR1 GTSNPN, CDR2 SVGIG (reference sequence). This CDR3 is CAWSAFHGGGNQPQHF. Here the CDR3 DNA reads TGTGCCTGGAGTGCTTTTCATGGAGGTGGCAATCAGCCCCAGCATTTT. Full variable domain (remainder filled in from reference TRBV30 and TRBJ1-5): SQTIHQWPATLVQPVGSPLSLECTVEGTSNPNLYWYRQAAGRGLQLLFYSVGIGQISSEVPQNLSASRPQDRQFILSSKKLLLSDSGFYLCAWSAFHGGGNQPQHFGDGTRLSIL.

The rearrangement joins TRBV28 to TRBJ1-1; D perhaps matches TRBD1 (5 bases). In germline, CDR1 is MDHEN, CDR2 SYDVKM. V shed 7 bases and J shed 4 bases, with 16 bases lying between them. This CDR3 spans 14 amino acids. The CDR3 reads CASIHGGGVTEAFF. CDR3 nucleotide sequence: TGTGCCAGCATTCATGGGGGAGGGGTCACTGAAGCTTTCTTT.

This clone has just one count. J is TRBJ1-5 and V is TRBV6-1, with TRBD1 identical over 7 bases. Germline V gene data show CDR1 as MNHNS and CDR2 as SASEGT. V shed 7 bases, J shed 7 bases, and the junction held 10 bases outside the gene matches. This CDR3 region has 14 residues. In DNA, the CDR3 is TGTGCCAGCACGAAGGGGGCAGGTGAACAGCCCCAGCATTTT. Its translation is CASTKGAGEQPQHF.

The gene calls are TRBV30 and TRBJ1-5, with unresolved D. The CDR3 spans 12 residues. Germline-derived CDR1 and CDR2 are GTSNPN and SVGIG (reference sequence). V was cut by 4 bases and J by 6 bases, with 10 bases left in between. CDR3 region: CAWKSEGQPQHF. CDR3 nucleotides: TGTGCCTGGAAATCTGAGGGTCAGCCCCAGCATTTT.

Here the CDR3 reads CASSGQGANEQYF. The CDR3 DNA sequence: TGTGCCAGCAGTGGACAGGGGGCAAACGAGCAGTACTTC. The rearrangement joins TRBV6-4 to TRBJ2-7; 10 nucleotides agree with TRBD1. The CDR3 totals 13 residues. CDR1 MRHNA and CDR2 SNTAGT come from the germline V gene. The junction had 2 bases not matched to a gene; V was cut back by 4 bases and J by 5 bases.

V is TRBV10-3 and J is TRBJ1-1; D is uncertain. The V end was cut by 7 bases, the J end by 4 bases, with 13 bases between. Germline-derived CDR1 and CDR2 are ENHRY and SYGVKD. The CDR3 spans 13 residues. The CDR3 DNA reads TGTGCCATCAAACGTGATGGGAGCACTGAAGCTTTCTTT. Its protein product is CAIKRDGSTEAFF.

V and J are TRBV13 and TRBJ2-3; D gene ambiguous. Trimming left V 0 bases short and J 0 bases short, with 16 bases between. Looked up from germline, CDR1 is PRHDT and CDR2 is FYEKMQ (reference sequence). The CDR3 consists of 18 residues. CDR3 protein: CASSLGLTPPGSTDTQYF. The DNA for the CDR3 is TGTGCCAGCAGCTTAGGCCTAACTCCCCCAGGAAGCACAGATACGCAGTATTTT.

The V gene is TRBV5-1, the J gene TRBJ2-1; TRBD2 agrees at 9 bases. CDR1 is SGHRS, CDR2 YFSETQ, per germline. V was clipped by 0 bases and J by 7 bases; unmatched bases: 11. The CDR3 covers 17 residues. The CDR3 spells CASSLASSGSRLNEQFF. CDR3 nucleotide sequence: TGCGCCAGCAGCTTGGCAAGTAGCGGGAGTCGATTGAATGAGCAGTTCTTC.

Here the CDR3 reads CASSKLAGGAYEQYF. CDR3 nucleotide sequence: TGTGCCAGCAGTAAACTAGCGGGGGGCGCCTACGAGCAGTACTTC. The chain uses TRBV6-5 and TRBJ2-7, with 12 bases identical to TRBD2. J lost 2 bases, V lost 5 bases, and 4 bases had no gene match. Germline V lookup: CDR1 MNHEY, CDR2 SVGAGI. The CDR3 is made up of 15 amino acids.

The chain has TRBV5-4 and TRBJ2-1; 7 nucleotides agree with TRBD2. CDR3 length equals 13 residues. V shed 4 bases and J 8 bases; nucleotides not matched to a gene: 6. The germline V gene has CDR1 SGHNT and CDR2 YYREEE (reference sequence). The chain's CDR3 is CASSPPGGDEQFF. The DNA for the CDR3 is TGTGCCAGCAGCCCCCCGGGAGGCGATGAGCAGTTCTTC.

The rearrangement uses TRBV4-1 and TRBJ1-5; 8 bases line up with TRBD1. V trimming: 4 bases; J trimming: 4 bases; junction bases outside the gene matches: 9. The length of the CDR3 is 16 residues. CDR1 MGHRA and CDR2 YSYEKL come from the germline V gene. CDR3 residues: CASSLGQGLDNQPQHF. The CDR3 nucleotides are TGCGCCAGCAGCCTCGGACAGGGACTCGATAATCAGCCCCAGCATTTT.

The chain recombines TRBV4-1 with TRBJ1-1, with TRBD1 identical over 9 bases. Trimming at V came to 5 bases and at J to 0 bases, leaving 7 bases not matched to a gene. The CDR3 is made up of 16 amino acids. Germline CDR1 MGHRA, CDR2 YSYEKL. The CDR3, as DNA: TGCGCCAGCAGCTCCCGGACAGGGGCGATGAACACTGAAGCTTTCTTT. It specifies CASSSRTGAMNTEAFF.

V and J are TRBV7-9 and TRBJ2-5; 7 positions agree with TRBD2. Germline CDR1 is SEHNR and CDR2 is FQNEAQ (reference sequence). The CDR3 extends over 14 amino acids. J lost 4 bases, V lost 5 bases, and 7 bases had no gene match. CDR3 nucleotide sequence: TGTGCCAGCAGCCGGGCAAGGGAGGGAGAGACCCAGTACTTC. This gives the protein CASSRAREGETQYF.

The chain couples TRBV6-6 to TRBJ1-2, with 8 positions matching TRBD1. The V gene's germline CDR1 is MNHNY and CDR2 SVGAGI (reference sequence). V lost 7 bases to trimming and J lost 2 bases; unmatched junction nucleotides: 12. The CDR3 is 16 amino acids. The CDR3: CASTLTGEFRNYGYTF. DNA of the CDR3: TGTGCCAGCACCTTGACAGGGGAGTTCAGGAACTATGGCTACACCTTC.

This chain links TRBV6-1 with TRBJ2-7; a weak D match, TRBD2 (6 bases). V lost 11 bases and J lost 4, with 21 bases in between. This CDR3 comprises 14 residues. The germline CDR1 and CDR2 sequences are MNHNS and SASEGT. CDR3 residues: CAGTVGGFTYEQYF. CDR3 nucleotides: TGTGCCGGAACCGTCGGGGGATTCACTTACGAGCAGTACTTC.

This sequence joins TRBV28 and TRBJ1-2; 7 bases align to TRBD1. V trimming: 6 bases; J trimming: 8 bases; junction bases outside the gene matches: 9. Looked up from germline, CDR1 is MDHEN and CDR2 is SYDVKM. This CDR3 region has 13 residues. The DNA for the CDR3 is TGTGCCAGCAGGAGAGACAGGGTGGAGGGCTACACCTTC. The encoded protein is CASRRDRVEGYTF.

The rearrangement joins TRBV27 to TRBJ2-3; no definite D call. The CDR3 extends over 15 amino acids. V lost 6 bases, J lost 8 bases, and 21 bases lay in between. Germline values: CDR1 MNHEY, CDR2 SMNVEV (reference sequence). The CDR3 region has the DNA TGTGCCAGCAGATTGGGTAACAGTGTTAGTGCTACGCAGTATTTT. It translates to CASRLGNSVSATQYF.

This sequence joins TRBV5-6 and TRBJ1-4; D is perhaps TRBD1 (5 bases). V shed 4 bases and J shed 7 bases, with 14 bases lying between them. The CDR3 is made up of 14 amino acids. Germline V gene data show CDR1 as SGHDT and CDR2 as YYEEEE. The DNA of the CDR3 is TGTGCCAGCAGCAGGTGGGACTTCAGTGAAAAACTGTTTTTT. It codes for CASSRWDFSEKLFF.

The chain is built from TRBV25-1 and TRBJ2-5; maybe TRBD1 (5 bases). The V gene lost 6 bases and the J gene lost 4 bases, with 21 bases spanning the gap. This CDR3 comprises 16 residues. Germline-derived CDR1 and CDR2 are MGHDK and SYGVNS. CDR3 sequence: CASSARVAVALETQYF. The CDR3 DNA reads as TGTGCCAGCAGCGCCAGGGTCGCGGTTGCGTTAGAGACCCAGTACTTC.